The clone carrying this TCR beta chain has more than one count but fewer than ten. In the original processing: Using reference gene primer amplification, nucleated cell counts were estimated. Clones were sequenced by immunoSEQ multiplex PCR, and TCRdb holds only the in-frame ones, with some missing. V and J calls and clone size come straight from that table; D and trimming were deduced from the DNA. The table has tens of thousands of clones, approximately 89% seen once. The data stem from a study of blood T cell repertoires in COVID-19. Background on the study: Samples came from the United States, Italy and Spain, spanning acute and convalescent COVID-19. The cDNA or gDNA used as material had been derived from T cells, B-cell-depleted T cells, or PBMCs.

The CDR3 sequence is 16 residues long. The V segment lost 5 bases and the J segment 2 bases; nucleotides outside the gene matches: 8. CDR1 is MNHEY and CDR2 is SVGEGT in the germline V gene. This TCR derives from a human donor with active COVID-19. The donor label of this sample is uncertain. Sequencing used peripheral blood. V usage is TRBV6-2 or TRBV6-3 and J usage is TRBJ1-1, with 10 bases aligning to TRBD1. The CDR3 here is CASSPHRTGGNTEAFF. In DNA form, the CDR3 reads TGTGCCAGCAGTCCCCATCGGACAGGGGGAAACACTGAAGCTTTCTTT.